The present TCR beta chain was sequenced within a study of blood T cell repertoires in COVID-19. Study as a whole: Both acute and convalescent COVID-19 samples were obtained from the United States, Italy and Spain. PBMCs, B-cell-depleted T cells, or T cells were the source of the cDNA or gDNA that made up the material.

The CDR3 covers 13 residues. Trimming took 0 bases from V and 2 from J, leaving 5 bases between them. Germline-derived CDR1 and CDR2 are SGHNT and YYREEE (reference sequence). Original handling: Amplification of reference gene primers was used by the study to estimate nucleated cell counts. Sequenced by immunoSEQ multiplex PCR; TCRdb stores in-frame clones only, minus some. V and J calls and clone size are copied from that table; D and trimming were computed from the DNA. The sample holds about 380,000 clones; over 65% are singletons and the top ten take approximately 1%. Source material: peripheral blood. The chain recombines TRBV5-4 with TRBJ1-1; D remains unclear. The origin of this receptor is a human donor with acute or convalescent COVID-19. The donor label of this sample is uncertain. CDR3 sequence (DNA): TGTGCCAGCAGCTTGGACACCAACACTGAAGCTTTCTTT. Its translation is CASSLDTNTEAFF. Full variable domain (missing parts from reference TRBV5-4 and TRBJ1-1): ETGVTQSPTHLIKTRGQQVTLRCSSQSGHNTVSWYQQALGQGPQFIFQYYREEENGRGNFPPRFSGLQFPNYSSELNVNALELDDSALYLCASSLDTNTEAFFGQGTRLTVV.